Listed below are T cell receptor beta chains from one sample, sequenced in a study of PD-1 blockade in classical Hodgkin lymphoma. Sequencing used immunoSEQ multiplex PCR; TCRdb keeps in-frame clones, though not all of them. This table has about 27,000 clones, about 86% appearing once. The sequenced sample was CD8+ T cells from blood, obtained at baseline. Receptor source: a human donor with classical Hodgkin lymphoma. The CDR3 runs from the conserved cysteine through the conserved F or W. The D gene is left open where the match is weak. Only part of the rows carry a size: once, few, many, or a class if the clone is expanded.

CDR3: CASRGDTQEAFF; DNA: TGTGCCAGCAGGGGGGACACCCAAGAGGCTTTCTTT; V: TRBV7-6; J: TRBJ1-1; size: -; D: -
CDR3: CAIRWARPEQGGNTEAFF; DNA: TGTGCCATCAGATGGGCCCGGCCGGAACAAGGGGGGAACACTGAAGCTTTCTTT; V: TRBV10-3; J: TRBJ1-1; size: -; D: -
CDR3: CASSPTWTTEQFF; DNA: TGTGCCAGCAGCCCCACCTGGACTACGGAGCAGTTCTTC; V: TRBV7-2; J: TRBJ2-1; size: -; D: -
CDR3: CASTPSSYEQYF; DNA: TGTGCCAGCACCCCGAGCTCCTACGAGCAGTACTTC; V: TRBV2; J: TRBJ2-7; size: -; D: -
CDR3: CASSGDRGDEQYF; DNA: TGCGCCAGCAGCGGGGACAGGGGCGACGAGCAGTACTTC; V: TRBV5-1; J: TRBJ2-7; size: -; D: TRBD1
CDR3: CASSVPGTARYGYTF; DNA: TGTGCCAGCAGCGTACCCGGGACCGCCAGATATGGCTACACCTTC; V: TRBV11-2; J: TRBJ1-2; size: -; D: -
CDR3: CASSSRGTNTEAFF; DNA: TGTGCCAGCAGTTCCAGGGGTACGAACACTGAAGCTTTCTTT; V: TRBV27; J: TRBJ1-1; size: -; D: -
CDR3: CAWSVRRASGRAVNEQFF; DNA: TGTGCCTGGAGTGTACGAAGGGCTAGCGGGAGGGCGGTAAATGAGCAGTTCTTC; V: TRBV30; J: TRBJ2-1; size: -; D: TRBD2
CDR3: CASSTSGNREQYF; DNA: TGTGCCAGCAGTACTAGCGGGAACCGCGAGCAGTACTTC; V: TRBV6-1; J: TRBJ2-7; size: -; D: TRBD2
CDR3: CASSPLTGGYGYTF; DNA: TGTGCCAGCAGCCCTTTAACAGGGGGTTATGGCTACACCTTC; V: TRBV5-6; J: TRBJ1-2; size: -; D: TRBD1
CDR3: CASKSGYEQYF; DNA: TGTGCCAGCAAATCTGGGTACGAGCAGTACTTC; V: TRBV27; J: TRBJ2-7; size: -; D: -
CDR3: CASSTGGYGYTF; DNA: TGCGCCAGCAGCACTGGGGGCTATGGCTACACCTTC; V: TRBV5-1; J: TRBJ1-2; size: -; D: -
CDR3: CASSPRELFF; DNA: TGTGCCAGCAGCCCCAGGGAGCTGTTTTTT; V: TRBV7-8; J: TRBJ2-2; size: -; D: -
CDR3: CASSPTSNQPQHF; DNA: TGTGCCAGCAGCCCGACGAGCAATCAGCCCCAGCATTTT; V: TRBV9; J: TRBJ1-5; size: -; D: -
CDR3: CASSDSPGQGTEQFF; DNA: TGTGCCAGCAGTGATTCTCCGGGACAGGGTACTGAGCAGTTCTTC; V: TRBV25-1; J: TRBJ2-1; size: -; D: TRBD1
CDR3: CASSQVGTGMNTEAFF; DNA: TGCGCCAGCAGCCAAGTGGGGACAGGGATGAACACTGAAGCTTTCTTT; V: TRBV4-1; J: TRBJ1-1; size: -; D: TRBD1
CDR3: CASSPRMEKTQYF; DNA: TGTGCCAGCAGCCCCAGGATGGAGAAGACCCAGTACTTC; V: TRBV9; J: TRBJ2-5; size: once; D: -
CDR3: CASSFWGPDTEAFF; DNA: TGTGCCAGCAGCTTCTGGGGCCCGGACACTGAAGCTTTCTTT; V: TRBV11-1; J: TRBJ1-1; size: -; D: -
CDR3: CASSGTPVEQYF; DNA: TGTGCCAGCAGTGGGACCCCGGTCGAGCAGTACTTC; V: TRBV25-1; J: TRBJ2-7; size: -; D: -
CDR3: CASSEKTGVSYEQYF; DNA: TGTGCCAGCAGTGAAAAGACAGGGGTTTCCTACGAGCAGTACTTC; V: TRBV25-1; J: TRBJ2-7; size: -; D: TRBD1
CDR3: CAAAGGSYNEQFF; DNA: TGTGCCGCGGCGGGAGGCTCCTACAATGAGCAGTTCTTC; V: TRBV15; J: TRBJ2-1; size: -; D: TRBD2
CDR3: CASIPDRGRETQYF; DNA: TGTGCCAGCATACCAGACAGGGGCCGAGAGACCCAGTACTTC; V: TRBV6-6; J: TRBJ2-5; size: -; D: TRBD1